This TCR beta chain came from a study of blood T cell repertoires in COVID-19. Looking at the study overall: Nucleic acid was either cDNA or gDNA, and it came from T cells, B-cell-depleted T cells, or PBMCs.

Participants were aged about 18 to 89 years, lived in about 26 US areas, and enrolled virtually. The V gene end was trimmed by 4 bases and the J gene end by 3 bases; junction bases not matched to a gene: 13. The CDR3 is made up of 18 amino acids. In the authors' methods: Amplification from reference gene primers served as the basis for estimated nucleated cell counts. Assay: immunoSEQ multiplex PCR; the TCRdb copy retains only in-frame clones and omits some. V and J calls plus clone size are reproduced from that table; the DNA served to infer D and trimming. This table has about 400,000 clones, roughly 90% appearing once.

The sequence was obtained from a woman aged 40 to 49 with acute COVID-19. Sequencing used PBMCs or T cells enriched from blood (not recorded which). This rearrangement joins TRBV6-7 to TRBJ2-1, with TRBD2 identical over 9 bases. TRBV6-7 is flagged as an ORF with uncertain function. CDR3 loop: CASSCMSNLAGIYNEQFF. The CDR3 coding sequence is TGTGCCAGCAGTTGCATGTCGAATCTAGCGGGGATCTACAATGAGCAGTTCTTC.